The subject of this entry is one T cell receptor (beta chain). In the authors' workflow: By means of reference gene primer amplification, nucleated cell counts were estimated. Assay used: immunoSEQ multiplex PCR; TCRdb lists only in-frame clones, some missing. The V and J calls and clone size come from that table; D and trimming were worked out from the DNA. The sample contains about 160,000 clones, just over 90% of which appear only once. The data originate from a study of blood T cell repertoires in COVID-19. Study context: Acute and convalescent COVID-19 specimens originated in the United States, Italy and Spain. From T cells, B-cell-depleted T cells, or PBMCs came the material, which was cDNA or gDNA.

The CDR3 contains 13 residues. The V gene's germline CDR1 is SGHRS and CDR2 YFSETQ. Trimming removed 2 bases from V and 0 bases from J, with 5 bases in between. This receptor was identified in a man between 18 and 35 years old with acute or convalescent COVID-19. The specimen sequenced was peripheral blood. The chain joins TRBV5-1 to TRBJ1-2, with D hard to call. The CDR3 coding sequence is TGCGCCAGCAGCTTTTCATCTAACTATGGCTACACCTTC. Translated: CASSFSSNYGYTF.